These 16 T cell receptor beta chains originate from one sample sequenced in a study of cytomegalovirus exposure and HLA in healthy donors. In the PCR, 60 Vbeta and 13 Jbeta primers were used. The repertoire was sequenced with immunoSEQ multiplex PCR; TCRdb's copy has only in-frame clones and lacks some. The sample lists 95,000 or so clones; about 76% were seen once. The sequenced sample was PBMCs. Receptors were obtained from a woman between 40 and 55 years old in good health and CMV-seronegative.

V is TRBV25-1 and J is TRBJ1-6; D unclear. Germline V gives CDR1 MGHDK, CDR2 SYGVNS. V lost 9 bases, J lost 6 bases, and 12 bases lay in between. The CDR3 extends over 13 amino acids. Here the CDR3 reads CASRGIRNSPLHF. CDR3 coding DNA: TGTGCCAGTAGAGGTATCCGTAATTCACCCCTCCACTTT. Drawing the rest from reference TRBV25-1 and TRBJ1-6, the complete variable domain is EADIYQTPRYLVIGTGKKITLECSQTMGHDKMYWYQQDPGMELHLIHYSYGVNSTEKGDLSSESTVSRIRTEHFPLTLESARPSHTSQYLCASRGIRNSPLHFGNGTRLTVT.

This clone occurred a few times. The rearrangement joins TRBV19 to TRBJ2-3; D not certain. Germline V gives CDR1 LNHDA, CDR2 SQIVND (reference sequence). This CDR3 has 14 residues. Trimming shortened V by 4 bases and J by 3 bases, and 11 bases separated the two germline ends. CDR3 residues: CASSTGARTDTQYF. The DNA for the CDR3 is TGTGCCAGTAGTACAGGTGCGCGAACAGATACGCAGTATTTT.

The chain recombines TRBV2 with TRBJ2-3, with 10 bases identical to TRBD2. The J segment lost 0 bases and the V segment lost 2 bases, leaving 14 bases of the junction unmatched. The CDR3 runs 20 residues. From germline, CDR1 is SNHLY and CDR2 FYNNEI. The CDR3 DNA sequence: TGTGCCAGCAGTGAATGGCTAGCGGGGGAAAAAGTTACTAGCACAGATACGCAGTATTTT. This encodes CASSEWLAGEKVTSTDTQYF.

This clone was seen a few times. The chain has TRBV5-1 and TRBJ1-1; TRBD1 might be the D (5 bases). Germline V gives CDR1 SGHRS, CDR2 YFSETQ. The CDR3 consists of 13 residues. Deletions cut 5 bases from V and 3 bases from J, with 11 bases between. For the CDR3, the DNA is TGCGCCAGCAGATCAGGGTTGGACACTGAAGCTTTCTTT. Translating it yields CASRSGLDTEAFF. Drawing the rest from reference TRBV5-1 and TRBJ1-1, the complete variable domain is KAGVTQTPRYLIKTRGQQVTLSCSPISGHRSVSWYQQTPGQGLQFLFEYFSETQRNKGNFPGRFSGRQFSNSRSEMNVSTLELGDSALYLCASRSGLDTEAFFGQGTRLTVV.

The rearrangement links TRBV27 to TRBJ2-7; 7 nucleotides match TRBD1. V dropped 6 bases and J dropped 2; count of bases not matched to a gene: 10. Germline assignment: CDR1 MNHEY and CDR2 SMNVEV (reference sequence). This CDR3 has 15 residues. The CDR3 loop reads CASSETGVWAYEQYF. Written as DNA, the CDR3 is TGTGCCAGCAGCGAAACAGGGGTTTGGGCCTACGAGCAGTACTTC.

The chain links TRBV10-1 to TRBJ1-3; no definite D call. Trimming shortened V by 6 bases and J by 8 bases, and 8 bases separated the two germline ends. This CDR3 contains 11 residues. Germline V gene data show CDR1 as WNHNN and CDR2 as SYGVQD (reference sequence). In DNA, the CDR3 is TGCGCCAGCAGCGCCCGAGACACCATATATTTT. It specifies CASSARDTIYF.

The chain carries TRBV19 and TRBJ2-1, with D tentatively TRBD1 (6 bases). Per the germline V gene, CDR1 is LNHDA and CDR2 is SQIVND (reference sequence). V shed 6 bases and J shed 10 bases, with 19 bases lying between them. This CDR3 spans 14 amino acids. Here the CDR3 reads CASSFVQGSNEQFF. DNA of the CDR3: TGTGCCAGTAGCTTTGTCCAGGGGAGTAACGAGCAGTTCTTC.

This clone was recorded once. This chain connects TRBV6-1 to TRBJ2-7, with D possibly TRBD2 on 6 matching bases. The V and J ends lost 6 bases and 4 bases respectively, with 16 bases between them. This CDR3 is 14 amino acids long. Germline CDR1 MNHNS, CDR2 SASEGT. The CDR3 DNA reads as TGTGCCAGCAGCGACGTTTTTGGGAGGTACGAGCAGTACTTC. Translation gives CASSDVFGRYEQYF.

The rearrangement joins TRBV2 to TRBJ1-1, with D maybe TRBD1 (6 bases). CDR1 is SNHLY, CDR2 FYNNEI, per germline. This CDR3 comprises 12 residues. The ends were cut back, 8 bases at V and 2 bases at J, with 9 bases in the middle. The CDR3 bases are TGTGCCAGCTACAGGGTTAACACTGAAGCTTTCTTT. It codes for CASYRVNTEAFF.

The genes are TRBV30 and TRBJ1-5; 8 nucleotides align to TRBD1. V shed 3 bases and J 11 bases; nucleotides not matched to a gene: 18. Germline V gives CDR1 GTSNPN, CDR2 SVGIG (reference sequence). The CDR3 has 16 amino acids. This CDR3 is CAWSSDEDRVLRAQHF. The CDR3 DNA reads TGTGCCTGGAGCTCCGACGAGGACAGGGTCTTACGAGCCCAGCATTTT.

This chain connects TRBV7-9 to TRBJ2-1, with D perhaps matching TRBD2 (6 bases). The CDR3 has 15 amino acids. Looked up from germline, CDR1 is SEHNR and CDR2 is FQNEAQ (reference sequence). V lost 5 bases and J lost 5, with 16 bases in between. CDR3 in amino acids: CASSPKAGLNNEQFF. The CDR3 region has the DNA TGTGCCAGCAGCCCCAAGGCGGGACTTAACAATGAGCAGTTCTTC. The whole variable domain, filled in from reference TRBV7-9 and TRBJ2-1, reads DTGVSQNPRHKITKRGQNVTFRCDPISEHNRLYWYRQTLGQGPEFLTYFQNEAQLEKSRLLSDRFSAERPKGSFSTLEIQRTEQGDSAMYLCASSPKAGLNNEQFFGPGTRLTVL.

The gene calls are TRBV19 and TRBJ1-4; D unresolved. Germline values: CDR1 LNHDA, CDR2 SQIVND (reference sequence). This CDR3 contains 16 residues. The ends were cut back, 5 bases at V and 0 bases at J, with 13 bases in the middle. CDR3: CASSSSSYATNEKLFF. In nucleotides, the CDR3 is TGTGCCAGTAGTTCTAGTTCGTATGCAACTAATGAAAAACTGTTTTTT.

The rearrangement joins TRBV30 to TRBJ1-5, with D perhaps matching TRBD1 (5 bases). The CDR3 length is 14 residues. In germline, CDR1 is GTSNPN, CDR2 SVGIG (reference sequence). V gave up 1 base and J gave up 3 bases, with 10 bases separating them. As DNA, the CDR3 is TGTGCCTGGAGTGGAAGACAGCCCAATCAGCCCCAGCATTTT. Translated: CAWSGRQPNQPQHF.

CDR3 DNA: TGTGCCAGCAGCGGCGGGGGAGACTACGAGCAGTACTTC. This codes for CASSGGGDYEQYF. V and J are TRBV5-4 and TRBJ2-7; 7 bases line up with TRBD2. The CDR3 has 13 residues. J lost 3 bases, V lost 4 bases, and 4 bases had no gene match. Germline assignment: CDR1 SGHNT and CDR2 YYREEE (reference sequence).

Concerning this clone: Since no conserved phenylalanine or tryptophan closes the CDR3, a read error is the likely cause. This chain connects TRBV5-8 to TRBJ1-5; a weak D match, TRBD1 (5 bases). The germline V gene encodes CDR1 SGHTS and CDR2 YDEGEE. V was shortened by 7 bases and J by 5 bases, with 10 bases between the two germline ends. This CDR3 is 12 amino acids long. CDR3 amino acids: CASGGHHQPQHV. The CDR3 region has the DNA TGTGCCAGCGGCGGACACCATCAGCCCCAGCATGTT.

The chain carries TRBV7-3 and TRBJ1-1; D might be TRBD1 (6 bases). V gave up 5 bases and J gave up 0 bases, with 10 bases separating them. Germline V lookup: CDR1 SGHTA, CDR2 FQGTGA. This CDR3 has 14 residues. CDR3 DNA sequence: TGTGCCAGCAGCCCAGGGGACCTGAACACTGAAGCTTTCTTT. Translation: CASSPGDLNTEAFF. The whole variable domain, filled in from reference TRBV7-3 and TRBJ1-1, reads GAGVSQTPSNKVTEKGKYVELRCDPISGHTALYWYRQSLGQGPEFLIYFQGTGAADDSGLPNDRFFAVRPEGSVSTLKIQRTERGDSAVYLCASSPGDLNTEAFFGQGTRLTVV.